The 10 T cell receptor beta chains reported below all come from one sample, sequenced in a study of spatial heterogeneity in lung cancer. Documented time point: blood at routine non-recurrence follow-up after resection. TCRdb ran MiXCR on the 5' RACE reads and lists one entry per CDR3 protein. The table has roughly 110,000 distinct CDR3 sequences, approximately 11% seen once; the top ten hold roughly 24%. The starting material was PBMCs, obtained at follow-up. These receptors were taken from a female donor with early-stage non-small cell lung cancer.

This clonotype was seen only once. The CDR3 region is CASSFLLAGTSTDTQYF. The DNA for the CDR3 is TGTGCCAGCAGCTTCTTACTAGCGGGTACGAGCACAGATACGCAGTATTTT. The chain combines TRBV7-9 with TRBJ2-3; 9 nucleotides match TRBD2. This CDR3 contains 17 residues. With V trimmed by 3 bases and J by 0 bases, 7 bases remained unmatched. The germline CDR1 and CDR2 sequences are SEHNR and FQNEAQ (reference sequence).

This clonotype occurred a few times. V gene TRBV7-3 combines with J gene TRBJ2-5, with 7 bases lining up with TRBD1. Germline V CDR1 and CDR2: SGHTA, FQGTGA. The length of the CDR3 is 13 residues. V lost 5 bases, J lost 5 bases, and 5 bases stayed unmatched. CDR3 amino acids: CASSQGVGETQYF. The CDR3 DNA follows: TGTGCCAGCAGCCAGGGGGTCGGGGAGACCCAGTACTTC. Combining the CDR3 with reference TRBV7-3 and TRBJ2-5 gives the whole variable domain GAGVSQTPSNKVTEKGKYVELRCDPISGHTALYWYRQSLGQGPEFLIYFQGTGAADDSGLPNDRFFAVRPEGSVSTLKIQRTERGDSAVYLCASSQGVGETQYFGPGTRLLVL.

CDR3 DNA: TGTGCCAGCAGTGACCAGCTTTCTACAACCTACGAGCAGTACTTC. Encoded protein: CASSDQLSTTYEQYF. The gene calls are TRBV2 and TRBJ2-7; D is unclear. This CDR3 is built from 15 residues. Germline V lookup: CDR1 SNHLY, CDR2 FYNNEI. V lost 3 bases, J lost 2 bases, and 14 bases lay in between.

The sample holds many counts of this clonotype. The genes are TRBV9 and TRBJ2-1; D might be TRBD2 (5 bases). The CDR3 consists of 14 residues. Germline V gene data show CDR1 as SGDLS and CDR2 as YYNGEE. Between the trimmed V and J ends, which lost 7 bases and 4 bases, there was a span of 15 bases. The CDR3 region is CASGRSGMYNEQFF. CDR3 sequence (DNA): TGTGCCAGCGGACGAAGCGGCATGTACAATGAGCAGTTCTTC.

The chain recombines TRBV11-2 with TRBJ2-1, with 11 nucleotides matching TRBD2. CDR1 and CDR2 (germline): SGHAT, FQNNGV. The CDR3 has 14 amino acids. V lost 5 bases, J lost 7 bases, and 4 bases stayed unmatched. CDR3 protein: CASSRIAGGNEQFF. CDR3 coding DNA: TGTGCCAGCAGCCGAATAGCGGGAGGGAATGAGCAGTTCTTC. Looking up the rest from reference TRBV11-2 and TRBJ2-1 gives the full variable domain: EAGVAQSPRYKIIEKRQSVAFWCNPISGHATLYWYQQILGQGPKLLIQFQNNGVVDDSQLPKDRFSAERLKGVDSTLKIQPAKLEDSAVYLCASSRIAGGNEQFFGPGTRLTVL.

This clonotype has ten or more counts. The CDR3 region has the DNA TGTGCCAGTCACAGGGAGCAGAACACTGAAGCTTTCTTT. It yields the protein CASHREQNTEAFF. The V and J genes are TRBV7-9 and TRBJ1-1, with D tentatively TRBD1 (6 bases). The CDR3 covers 13 residues. From germline, CDR1 is SEHNR and CDR2 FQNEAQ (reference sequence). The germline V and J ends were trimmed by 9 bases and 1 base, with 12 bases remaining between them. Full variable domain (outside the CDR3, taken from reference TRBV7-9 and TRBJ1-1): DTGVSQNPRHKITKRGQNVTFRCDPISEHNRLYWYRQTLGQGPEFLTYFQNEAQLEKSRLLSDRFSAERPKGSFSTLEIQRTEQGDSAMYLCASHREQNTEAFFGQGTRLTVV.

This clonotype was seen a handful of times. As DNA, the CDR3 is TGTGCCAGCAGCTCTACAGGGAGGAGCTCCTACGAGCAGTACTTC. This encodes CASSSTGRSSYEQYF. The chain has TRBV28 and TRBJ2-7; the D gene could be TRBD1 or TRBD2 (6 bases each). The CDR3 covers 15 residues. Per the germline V gene, CDR1 is MDHEN and CDR2 is SYDVKM. The V gene lost 6 bases and the J gene lost 0 bases, with 15 bases spanning the gap.

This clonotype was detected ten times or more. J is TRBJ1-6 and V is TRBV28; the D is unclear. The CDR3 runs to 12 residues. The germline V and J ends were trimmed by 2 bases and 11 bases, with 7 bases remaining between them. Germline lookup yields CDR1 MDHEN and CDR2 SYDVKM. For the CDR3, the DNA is TGTGCCAGCAGTTTAATGCAGGCACCCCTCCACTTT. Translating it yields CASSLMQAPLHF.

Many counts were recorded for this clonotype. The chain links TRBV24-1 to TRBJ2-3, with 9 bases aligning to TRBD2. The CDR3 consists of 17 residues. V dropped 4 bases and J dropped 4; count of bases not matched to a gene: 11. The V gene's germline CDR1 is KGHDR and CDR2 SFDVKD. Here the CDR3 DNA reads TGTGCCACCAGTGACCCGTTAGGATTAGCGGGAGCAGATACGCAGTATTTT. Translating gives CATSDPLGLAGADTQYF.

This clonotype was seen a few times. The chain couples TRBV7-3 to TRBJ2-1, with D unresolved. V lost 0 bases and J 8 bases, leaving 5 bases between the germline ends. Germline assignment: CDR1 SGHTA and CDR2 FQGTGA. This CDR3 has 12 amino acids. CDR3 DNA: TGTGCCAGCAGCTTAACCCCGCATGAGCAGTTCTTC. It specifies CASSLTPHEQFF.